Listed here are 10 T cell receptor beta chains from one sample, sequenced in a study of blood T cell repertoires in COVID-19. Sequenced by immunoSEQ multiplex PCR; TCRdb stores in-frame clones only, minus some. The data show around 160,000 clones, 85% to 90% seen once. The sequencing sample was made of peripheral blood. The receptors here all came from a human donor in a cohort sampled during active COVID-19.

This clone showed up just once. V and J are TRBV5-6 and TRBJ1-1; TRBD1 matches at 9 bases. In germline, CDR1 is SGHDT, CDR2 YYEEEE. The CDR3 extends over 15 amino acids. Trimming removed 4 bases from V and 6 bases from J; junction bases left unmatched: 10. The DNA of the CDR3 is TGTGCCAGCAGCGTACCGGGACAGGGAGGTGCTGAAGCTTTCTTT. Translation gives CASSVPGQGGAEAFF.

The chain recombines TRBV28 with TRBJ2-7, with 8 bases aligning to TRBD2. V was pared by 5 bases and J by 5 bases, with 11 bases of the junction left unmatched. Germline V gene data show CDR1 as MDHEN and CDR2 as SYDVKM. The CDR3 extends over 15 amino acids. DNA of the CDR3: TGTGCCAGCAGTCCTCCGGGACTAGGCGTCAACGAGCAGTACTTC. This translates into CASSPPGLGVNEQYF.

The rearrangement uses TRBV30 and TRBJ2-7, with 9 bases lining up with TRBD1. Germline CDR1 is GTSNPN and CDR2 is SVGIG (reference sequence). CDR3 length equals 13 residues. With 5 bases clipped from V and 3 bases from J, the junction kept 5 bases outside the gene matches. The CDR3 bases are TGTGCCTGGGGGGAGGGACAGGGCTACGAGCAGTACTTC. It codes for CAWGEGQGYEQYF.

Notes on this clone: Germline is not matched at one junction end, which may reflect a read error. The chain has TRBV11-2 and TRBJ2-1, with 9 positions matching TRBD1. This CDR3 has 11 amino acids. Germline CDR1 SGHAT, CDR2 FQNNGV. In nucleotides, the CDR3 is TGTGCCAGCAGCATACAGGGGGCGCCGGTCTTC. Its protein is CASSIQGAPVF.

The J gene is TRBJ2-3, the V gene TRBV6-6; the match to TRBD2 covers 10 bases. The germline V gene has CDR1 MNHNY and CDR2 SVGAGI (reference sequence). This CDR3 is 16 amino acids long. V dropped 7 bases and J dropped 4; count of bases not matched to a gene: 11. The CDR3 nucleotides are TGTGCCAGCACCCGCGGGAGCGGGAGGGTCTCAGATACGCAGTATTTT. Its protein product is CASTRGSGRVSDTQYF.

The chain links TRBV7-9 to TRBJ1-4; D not resolved. The CDR3 totals 14 residues. The germline V and J ends were trimmed by 5 bases and 4 bases, with 11 bases remaining between them. Per the germline V gene, CDR1 is SEHNR and CDR2 is FQNEAQ (reference sequence). The chain's CDR3 is CASSTQAYNEKLFF. The CDR3 region has the DNA TGTGCCAGCAGCACCCAGGCGTATAATGAAAAACTGTTTTTT.

This clone is a singleton in its sample. One junction end disagrees with the germline gene, perhaps due to a read error. The gene calls are TRBV3-1 (or the pseudogene TRBV3-2) and TRBJ2-7, with TRBD2 matching over 7 bases. Germline assignment: CDR1 LGHDT and CDR2 YNNKEL (reference sequence). The CDR3 length is 15 residues. The CDR3 is CASTQTGRTHYEQYF. The DNA for the CDR3 is TGTGCCAGCACCCAAACCGGGAGGACACACTACGAGCAGTACTTC.

V usage is TRBV24-1 and J usage is TRBJ1-4, with D possibly TRBD1 on 5 matching bases. V lost 9 bases to trimming and J lost 5 bases, with 12 bases between them. Germline V gives CDR1 KGHDR, CDR2 SFDVKD. This CDR3 spans 13 amino acids. CDR3 coding DNA: TGTGCCACCTCCAGGGCGCAGAATGAAAAACTGTTTTTT. Translated, it gives CATSRAQNEKLFF.

This clone appeared a single time. This chain links TRBV28 with TRBJ2-3, with 8 bases matching TRBD2. This CDR3 is 16 amino acids long. In germline, CDR1 is MDHEN, CDR2 SYDVKM. V was pared by 2 bases and J by 3 bases, with 7 bases of the junction left unmatched. CDR3 protein: CASSLPAGGLTDTQYF. The CDR3 nucleotides are TGTGCCAGCAGTTTACCGGCGGGGGGCCTAACAGATACGCAGTATTTT.

The J gene is TRBJ2-7, the V gene TRBV6-6, with 8 nucleotides matching TRBD2. The CDR3 totals 15 residues. V lost 6 bases to trimming and J lost 6 bases; unmatched junction nucleotides: 13. In germline, CDR1 is MNHNY, CDR2 SVGAGI (reference sequence). The CDR3 protein is CASSSAGGGGPEQYF. CDR3 bases: TGTGCCAGCAGCTCGGCGGGGGGCGGGGGGCCCGAGCAGTACTTC.